A single T cell receptor beta chain is shown here with its context. Its antigen is unidentified. This sample is part of a study of cytomegalovirus exposure and HLA in healthy donors. A multiplex PCR was run with 60 Vbeta primers and 13 Jbeta primers. The method was immunoSEQ multiplex PCR; TCRdb's version includes in-frame clones alone and lacks a portion of them. The data hold approximately 160,000 clones, with around four fifths observed a single time. Study-level findings and limits: Later on, a genetic analysis was performed. It linked a missense variant in DCLRE1C with V- and J-gene trimming of TCR beta. There were 164 TCR beta chains listed as cytomegalovirus-associated. A highly shared variant cluster was judged a likely technical artifact. In a later analysis, at a false discovery rate of 0.05, approximately 18,000 TCR beta sequences were associated with HLA alleles.

Sample: PBMCs. This clonotype originated in a man aged 18-30 years in good health and CMV-seropositive.

The CDR3: CASSQGMNAEGDEQYF. The CDR3 coding sequence is TGCGCCAGCAGCCAAGGAATGAACGCGGAGGGAGACGAGCAGTACTTC. The chain employs TRBV4-3 and TRBJ2-7; tentatively, D is TRBD2 (6 bases). Per the germline V gene, CDR1 is LGHNA and CDR2 is YSLEER. CDR3 size: 16 residues. V lost 1 base and J lost 5, with 18 bases in between.